Reported below is one TCR beta chain. Original data processing: Estimated nucleated cell counts came from reference gene primer amplification. Measured with immunoSEQ multiplex PCR; TCRdb has only the in-frame clones, and not every one. V, J and clone size are those of that table, while D and trimming were read from the DNA. The sample yields hundreds of thousands of clones, about 89% seen once. Trimming cost V 5 bases and J 1 base, with 11 bases left between them. Germline loops: CDR1 MNHEY, CDR2 SVGEGT. This CDR3 is 14 amino acids long. The data stem from a study of blood T cell repertoires in COVID-19. Background on the study: Material from acute and convalescent COVID-19 was sourced from the United States, Italy and Spain. Sources were T cells, B-cell-depleted T cells, or PBMCs; the material itself was cDNA or gDNA.

The rearrangement joins TRBV6-2 or TRBV6-3 to TRBJ1-1; D is unclear. Material: peripheral blood. This sequence originates from a man aged 35 to 55 with acute or convalescent COVID-19. The CDR3 nucleotides are TGTGCCAGCAGTCGGCCGACTAAGAACACTGAAGCTTTCTTT. It encodes CASSRPTKNTEAFF.